The rows below give T cell receptor beta chains drawn from one sample of a study of OX40 agonist ivuxolimab in advanced cancers. The table came from immunoSEQ multiplex PCR; TCRdb's copy has only in-frame clones and leaves some out. The data hold about 66,000 clones, with roughly four fifths observed a single time. Sample: CD4+ or CD8+ T cells sorted from blood, taken in a trial of the OX40 agonist ivuxolimab. The origin of the receptors is an adult with an advanced solid tumor such as melanoma, head and neck, liver or kidney cancer. The CDR3 runs from the conserved cysteine through the conserved F or W. A D gene is named only where the DNA matches it firmly. The size field is filled for only some rows; it gives once, few, many or a size class.

v_gene	abundance	d_gene	len	j_gene	CDR3nt	CDR3aa
TRBV18	NA	NA	16	TRBJ1-2	TGTGCCAGCTCACCACGTCGGGACTCGGTGCTATATGGCTACACCTTC	CASSPRRDSVLYGYTF
TRBV2	NA	NA	14	TRBJ2-5	TGTGCCAGCAGTGCGATCCAGCTACAAGAGACCCAGTACTTC	CASSAIQLQETQYF
TRBV19	few	NA	14	TRBJ1-2	TGTGCCAGTAGCTCCCTCGCAGTGACCTATGGCTACACCTTC	CASSSLAVTYGYTF
TRBV19	NA	TRBD1	18	TRBJ1-2	TGTGCCAGTCGTGTTAGGCCTGGGGACAGGGGCCCTAACTATGGCTACACCTTC	CASRVRPGDRGPNYGYTF
TRBV7-2	NA	NA	15	TRBJ2-1	TGTGCCAGCAGCTTCGGGGACCCACGATACAATGAGCAGTTCTTC	CASSFGDPRYNEQFF
TRBV10-3	NA	NA	15	TRBJ2-2	TGTGCCATCAGTGAGTCTATGGCGGGGCCCGGGGAGCTGTTTTTT	CAISESMAGPGELFF
TRBV18	NA	NA	13	TRBJ1-2	TGTGCCAGCTCACCACCGGGGGGCTATGGCTACACCTTC	CASSPPGGYGYTF
TRBV5-1	NA	TRBD2	15	TRBJ2-3	TGCGCCAGCAGCTGGGGACTAGCGGGTGCAGATACGCAGTATTTT	CASSWGLAGADTQYF
TRBV7-2	NA	TRBD2	15	TRBJ2-7	TGTGCCAGCAGCTTAGGGACTAGTAGCTCCTACGAGCAGTACTTC	CASSLGTSSSYEQYF
TRBV14	once	TRBD1	13	TRBJ2-5	TGTGCCAGAGCACGACAGGGCCAAGAGACCCAGTACTTC	CARARQGQETQYF
TRBV6-1	NA	TRBD2	14	TRBJ2-7	TGTGCCAGCAGTGTGGGCGGGGGGGCCTACGAGCAGTACTTC	CASSVGGGAYEQYF
TRBV2	NA	TRBD2	15	TRBJ2-5	TGTGCCAGCAAGCCCAACGACGGGGGGATGGGGACCCAGTACTTC	CASKPNDGGMGTQYF
TRBV2	NA	NA	14	TRBJ1-4	TGTGCCAGCACGTTTGAACAGGCAAGAGAAAAACTGTTTTTT	CASTFEQAREKLFF
TRBV19	NA	NA	14	TRBJ1-6	TGTGCCAGTAATGGGGGAGGTTATAATTCACCCCTCCACTTT	CASNGGGYNSPLHF
TRBV18	few	TRBD1	14	TRBJ1-1	TGTGCCAGCTCACCGGGGACAGTGGACACTGAAGCTTTCTTT	CASSPGTVDTEAFF
TRBV6-1	few	NA	13	TRBJ1-2	TGTGCCACCTGGGGACAATGGATAGATGGCTACACCTTC	CATWGQWIDGYTF
TRBV27	NA	TRBD2	15	TRBJ2-1	TGTGCCAGCAGTTCACTAGCGGGGGGTTACAATGAGCAGTTCTTC	CASSSLAGGYNEQFF
TRBV11-2	once	TRBD1	13	TRBJ1-1	TGTGCCAGCAGCTTACAGGGGGCCACTGAAGCTTTCTTT	CASSLQGATEAFF
TRBV5-6	NA	NA	14	TRBJ1-5	TGTGCCAGCAGCTTGACGCTCGACAATCAGCCCCAGCATTTT	CASSLTLDNQPQHF
TRBV9	NA	TRBD2	20	TRBJ2-3	TGTGCCAGCAGTACAAACCCCGGGGTACGACTAGCGGGGGATTCAGATACGCAGTATTTT	CASSTNPGVRLAGDSDTQYF
TRBV11-1	medium-sized	NA	14	TRBJ1-1	TGTGCCAGCAGCTTAGGAGGAGTGAACACTGAAGCTTTCTTT	CASSLGGVNTEAFF
TRBV7-9	NA	TRBD1	15	TRBJ1-4	TGTGCCAGCAGCCCTCCGGGACAGGGGGAAGAAAAACTGTTTTTT	CASSPPGQGEEKLFF
TRBV5-1	NA	TRBD2	17	TRBJ2-5	TGCGCCAGCACCCTTGGGACTAGCGGGGCGGCTGGTAAGACCCAGTACTTC	CASTLGTSGAAGKTQYF
TRBV7-3	NA	NA	14	TRBJ1-6	TGTGCCAGCAGCTTAAAGGGTGCCGATTCACCCCTCCACTTT	CASSLKGADSPLHF